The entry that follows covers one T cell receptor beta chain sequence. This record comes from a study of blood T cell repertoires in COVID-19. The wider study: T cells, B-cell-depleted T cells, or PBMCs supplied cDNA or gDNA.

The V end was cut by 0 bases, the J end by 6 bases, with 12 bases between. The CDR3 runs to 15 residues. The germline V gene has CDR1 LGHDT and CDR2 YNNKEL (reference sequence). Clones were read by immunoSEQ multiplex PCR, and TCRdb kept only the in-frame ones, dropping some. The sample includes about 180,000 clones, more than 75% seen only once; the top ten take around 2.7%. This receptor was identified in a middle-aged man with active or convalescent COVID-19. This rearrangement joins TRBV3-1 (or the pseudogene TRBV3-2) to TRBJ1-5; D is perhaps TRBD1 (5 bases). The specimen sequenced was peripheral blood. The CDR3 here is CASSQDRGQAQPQHF. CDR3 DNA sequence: TGTGCCAGCAGCCAAGATAGGGGTCAGGCTCAGCCCCAGCATTTT.